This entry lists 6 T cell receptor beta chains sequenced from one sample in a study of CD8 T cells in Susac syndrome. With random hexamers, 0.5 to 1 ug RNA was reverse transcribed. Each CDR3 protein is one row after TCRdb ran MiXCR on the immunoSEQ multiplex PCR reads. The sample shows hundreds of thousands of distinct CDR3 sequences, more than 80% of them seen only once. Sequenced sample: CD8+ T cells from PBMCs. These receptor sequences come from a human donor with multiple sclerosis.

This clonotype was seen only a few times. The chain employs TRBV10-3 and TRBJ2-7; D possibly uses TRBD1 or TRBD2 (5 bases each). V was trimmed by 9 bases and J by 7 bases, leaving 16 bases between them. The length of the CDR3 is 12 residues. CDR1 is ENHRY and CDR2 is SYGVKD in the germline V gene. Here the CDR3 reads CAIAGTVGEQYF. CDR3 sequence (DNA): TGTGCCATTGCCGGGACGGTAGGGGAGCAGTACTTC.

CDR3 bases: TGTGCCAGCAGCGGGACAGGGGTTTCCAATGAGCAGTTCTTC. This codes for CASSGTGVSNEQFF. The V gene is TRBV9, the J gene TRBJ2-1, with 9 bases identical to TRBD1. The germline V gene has CDR1 SGDLS and CDR2 YYNGEE. The trim removed 3 bases at V and 6 bases at J, leaving 4 bases unmatched. CDR3 length equals 14 residues.

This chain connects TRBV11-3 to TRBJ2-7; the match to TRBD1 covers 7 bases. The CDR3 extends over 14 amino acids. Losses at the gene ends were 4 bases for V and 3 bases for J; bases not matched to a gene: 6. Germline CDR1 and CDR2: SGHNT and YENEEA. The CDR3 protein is CASSSRDSNYEQYF. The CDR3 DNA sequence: TGTGCCAGCAGCTCCCGGGACAGTAACTACGAGCAGTACTTC.

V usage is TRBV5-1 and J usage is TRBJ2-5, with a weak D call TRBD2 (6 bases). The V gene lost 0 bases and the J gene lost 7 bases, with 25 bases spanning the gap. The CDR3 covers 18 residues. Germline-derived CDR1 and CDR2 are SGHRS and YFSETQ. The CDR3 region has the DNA TGCGCCAGCAGCTTGGTAGTCTCGAGAGGAGGGGTCGGTGGGACCCAGTACTTC. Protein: CASSLVVSRGGVGGTQYF.

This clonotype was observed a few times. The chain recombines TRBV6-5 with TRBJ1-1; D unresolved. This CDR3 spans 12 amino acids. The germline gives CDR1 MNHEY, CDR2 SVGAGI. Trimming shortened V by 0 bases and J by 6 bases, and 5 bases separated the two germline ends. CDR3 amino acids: CASSYSGSEAFF. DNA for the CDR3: TGTGCCAGCAGTTACTCGGGCTCTGAAGCTTTCTTT.

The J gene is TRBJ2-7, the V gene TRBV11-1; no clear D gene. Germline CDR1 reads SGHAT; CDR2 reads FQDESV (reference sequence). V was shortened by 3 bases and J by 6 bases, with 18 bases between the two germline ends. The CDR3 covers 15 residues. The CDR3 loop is CASSFTMAKYSEQYF. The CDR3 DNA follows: TGTGCCAGCAGCTTCACTATGGCGAAGTACTCCGAGCAGTACTTC.